The 30 T cell receptor beta chains presented below share a single source sample, sequenced in a study of lymphopenia after photon versus proton radiotherapy (dated by TCRdb to between 2018 and 2021). Library method: the immunoSEQ multiplex PCR assay. TCRdb mirrors the immuneACCESS table, restricted to in-frame sequences. Some clones are absent from its copies; in checked studies, under half trace to an unresolved V gene, and the reason for the others is unknown. In all, the sample holds some 27,000 clones, and more than 75% of those were seen once. Around 47% of the sample is held by the ten biggest clonotypes. Sequences were derived from peripheral blood, sampled from a patient treated with proton-based radiotherapy. These receptors all come from a woman in her sixties or seventies with cholangiocarcinoma. Some clones in this sample may be carry-over from other donors' samples.

The genes are TRBV4-1 and TRBJ2-1; 11 bases are shared with TRBD2. Germline trimming cut 6 bases from V and 7 bases from J; bases unmatched to any gene: 8. The length of the CDR3 is 15 residues. Germline V gene data show CDR1 as MGHRA and CDR2 as YSYEKL. The CDR3 sequence is CASRGTSGRGNEQFF. CDR3 bases: TGCGCCAGCAGGGGAACTAGCGGGAGAGGTAATGAGCAGTTCTTC.

The V and J genes are TRBV11-2 and TRBJ1-3; D gene uncertain. From germline, CDR1 is SGHAT and CDR2 FQNNGV. The CDR3 is made up of 12 amino acids. The germline V and J ends were trimmed by 2 bases and 1 base, with 0 bases remaining between them. The CDR3 spells CASSLSGNTIYF. CDR3 DNA: TGTGCCAGCAGCTTATCTGGAAACACCATATATTTT.

This clone was recorded only once. The rearrangement uses TRBV25-1 and TRBJ1-1; 7 bases agree with TRBD1. This CDR3 comprises 15 residues. With V trimmed by 0 bases and J by 3 bases, 4 bases remained unmatched. Germline V lookup: CDR1 MGHDK, CDR2 SYGVNS. DNA of the CDR3: TGTGCCAGCAGTGAATATGTGACAGGGTACACTGAAGCTTTCTTT. Its protein is CASSEYVTGYTEAFF.

This clone appeared once. The V gene is TRBV27, the J gene TRBJ1-5; D gene uncertain. CDR1 and CDR2 (germline): MNHEY, SMNVEV (reference sequence). V lost 6 bases and J 0 bases, leaving 9 bases between the germline ends. This CDR3 comprises 14 residues. CDR3 sequence reads: CASSRINSNQPQHF. DNA of the CDR3: TGTGCCAGCAGCCGAATTAATAGCAATCAGCCCCAGCATTTT.

The CDR3 sequence is CASSYSQRGGTVQYF. For the CDR3, the DNA is TGTGCCAGCAGTTACTCGCAGCGGGGGGGCACCGTGCAGTACTTC. The genes are TRBV6-5 and TRBJ2-7; 10 nucleotides align to TRBD2. CDR3 length: 15 amino acids. In germline, CDR1 is MNHEY, CDR2 SVGAGI. J was trimmed by 9 bases and V by 0 bases; bases with no gene match: 8.

This rearrangement joins TRBV7-9 to TRBJ1-5, with 8 bases identical to TRBD1. Germline-derived CDR1 and CDR2 are SEHNR and FQNEAQ (reference sequence). V was clipped by 4 bases and J by 2 bases; unmatched bases: 7. The CDR3 extends over 16 amino acids. The CDR3 region has the DNA TGTGCCAGCAGCTCGTCAGGGGGCAGGGGCAATCAGCCCCAGCATTTT. Its translation: CASSSSGGRGNQPQHF.

This sequence joins TRBV5-1 and TRBJ2-3; 11 bases match TRBD2. V shed 4 bases, J shed 3 bases, and the junction held 7 bases outside the gene matches. In germline, CDR1 is SGHRS, CDR2 YFSETQ. The CDR3 runs 16 residues. The CDR3 coding sequence is TGCGCCAGCAGCGAGTTAGCGGGAGGGGGGACAGATACGCAGTATTTT. This encodes CASSELAGGGTDTQYF.

V usage is TRBV11-2 and J usage is TRBJ2-7; D might be TRBD1 (5 bases). Trimming shortened V by 2 bases and J by 0 bases, and 11 bases separated the two germline ends. CDR1 and CDR2 from the germline V gene are SGHAT and FQNNGV. The CDR3 extends over 15 amino acids. The CDR3 coding sequence is TGTGCCAGCAGCTTATCCCCCAGGGCCTCCTACGAGCAGTACTTC. As protein: CASSLSPRASYEQYF.

CDR3 protein: CASGLNQGFTEAFF. The CDR3 DNA reads TGTGCCAGCGGCCTTAATCAAGGTTTTACTGAAGCTTTCTTT. J is TRBJ1-1 and V is TRBV9; D unresolved. The CDR3 covers 14 residues. The germline gives CDR1 SGDLS, CDR2 YYNGEE. The V and J ends lost 7 bases and 5 bases respectively, with 18 bases between them.

V gene TRBV5-6 combines with J gene TRBJ1-1; a weak D match, TRBD1 (5 bases). Germline V CDR1 and CDR2: SGHDT, YYEEEE. This CDR3 has 16 residues. Trimming left V 4 bases short and J 3 bases short, with 19 bases between. Here the CDR3 reads CASSHGQGAGYTEAFF. DNA for the CDR3: TGTGCCAGCAGCCACGGCCAAGGCGCAGGGTACACTGAAGCTTTCTTT.

This clone was seen just once. The V and J genes are TRBV15 and TRBJ1-1, with D hard to call. This CDR3 contains 11 residues. The germline V and J ends were trimmed by 0 bases and 10 bases, with 6 bases remaining between them. Looked up from germline, CDR1 is LNHNV and CDR2 is YYDKDF (reference sequence). The DNA of the CDR3 is TGTGCCACCAGCAGAGACAACGTAGCTTTCTTT. It specifies CATSRDNVAFF.

V gene TRBV9 combines with J gene TRBJ2-7, with D perhaps TRBD2 (6 bases). V was trimmed by 3 bases and J by 7 bases, leaving 20 bases between them. Germline V gene lookup returns CDR1 SGDLS and CDR2 YYNGEE. This CDR3 is built from 15 residues. As DNA, the CDR3 is TGTGCCAGCAGCGGACTCATGGGAGGATCTGGGGAGCAGTACTTC. Translation: CASSGLMGGSGEQYF.

The chain uses TRBV19 and TRBJ2-1; TRBD2 aligns across 7 bases. The V gene end was trimmed by 9 bases and the J gene end by 8 bases; junction bases not matched to a gene: 16. This CDR3 contains 15 residues. The germline V gene encodes CDR1 LNHDA and CDR2 SQIVND (reference sequence). The CDR3 sequence: CASSLGVGRSHEQFF. In nucleotides, the CDR3 is TGTGCCAGCAGCCTAGGGGTCGGGAGGTCTCATGAGCAGTTCTTC. The full variable domain, in which reference TRBV19 and TRBJ2-1 provide the parts outside the CDR3, is DGGITQSPKYLFRKEGQNVTLSCEQNLNHDAMYWYRQDPGQGLRLIYYSQIVNDFQKGDIAEGYSVSREKKESFPLTVTSAQKNPTAFYLCASSLGVGRSHEQFFGPGTRLTVL.

The chain uses TRBV5-1 and TRBJ2-1; 12 bases map to TRBD2. Per the germline V gene, CDR1 is SGHRS and CDR2 is YFSETQ. This CDR3 contains 17 residues. V was pared by 2 bases and J by 5 bases, with 8 bases of the junction left unmatched. CDR3 loop: CASSFAATSGSHNEQFF. As DNA, the CDR3 is TGCGCCAGCAGCTTCGCGGCGACTAGCGGGAGTCACAATGAGCAGTTCTTC. The full variable domain, completed using reference TRBV5-1 and TRBJ2-1, is KAGVTQTPRYLIKTRGQQVTLSCSPISGHRSVSWYQQTPGQGLQFLFEYFSETQRNKGNFPGRFSGRQFSNSRSEMNVSTLELGDSALYLCASSFAATSGSHNEQFFGPGTRLTVL.

This clone was observed a handful of times. CDR3 nucleotide sequence: TGTGCCAGCAACCTATTTCTGGACACTGAAGCTTTCTTT. Translated, it gives CASNLFLDTEAFF. The V call is TRBV6-1, the J call TRBJ1-1; D uncertain. The CDR3 sequence is 13 residues long. Germline-derived CDR1 and CDR2 are MNHNS and SASEGT. V lost 7 bases and J lost 3, with 12 bases in between.

V gene TRBV10-3 combines with J gene TRBJ1-2, with D perhaps TRBD1 (6 bases). Trimming took off 4 bases at V and 5 bases at J, with 11 bases between the two ends. The CDR3 totals 13 residues. Germline CDR1 and CDR2: ENHRY and SYGVKD. CDR3 amino acids: CAISGGQKYGYTF. The CDR3 DNA sequence: TGTGCCATCAGTGGGGGGCAGAAGTATGGCTACACCTTC.

The CDR3 DNA is TGTGCCAGCAGCAATCAGAACTTGAAAAGGTACTTC. Amino acids: CASSNQNLKRYF. This sequence joins TRBV2 and TRBJ2-7; D is unclear. The V end lost 6 bases, the J end lost 12 bases, and 18 bases lay between the germline ends. The germline V gene has CDR1 SNHLY and CDR2 FYNNEI. This CDR3 contains 12 residues.

The V call is TRBV18, the J call TRBJ1-2; D perhaps matches TRBD1 (6 bases). Germline loops: CDR1 KGHSH, CDR2 LQKENI. V was shortened by 1 base and J by 4 bases, with 7 bases between the two germline ends. There are 13 residues in the CDR3. CDR3 sequence (DNA): TGTGCCAGCTCACCACTGGACAGCTATGGCTACACCTTC. Its protein product is CASSPLDSYGYTF.

The V and J genes are TRBV27 and TRBJ2-3; D gene unclear. The CDR3 has 12 amino acids. The V gene lost 3 bases and the J gene lost 6 bases, with 7 bases spanning the gap. Looked up from germline, CDR1 is MNHEY and CDR2 is SMNVEV (reference sequence). The CDR3 DNA follows: TGTGCCAGCAGTTTTACCGGGGATACGCAGTATTTT. The encoded protein is CASSFTGDTQYF.

The chain carries TRBV7-2 and TRBJ1-1; D not certain. V lost 1 base to trimming and J lost 1 base, with 7 bases between them. This CDR3 comprises 14 residues. The germline V gene encodes CDR1 SGHTA and CDR2 FQGNSA. The CDR3: CASSLVGKNTEAFF. CDR3 sequence (DNA): TGTGCCAGCAGCTTAGTAGGGAAGAACACTGAAGCTTTCTTT.

V and J are TRBV6-1 and TRBJ1-1, with D maybe TRBD1 (5 bases). This CDR3 has 12 amino acids. Looked up from germline, CDR1 is MNHNS and CDR2 is SASEGT. V lost 9 bases and J lost 1, with 9 bases in between. The CDR3 DNA reads as TGTGCCAGTGGAAGGGGGAACACTGAAGCTTTCTTT. This sequence encodes CASGRGNTEAFF.

This clone was seen once. The junction shows a germline mismatch at one end, possibly a read error. This chain links TRBV7-8 with TRBJ1-4, with a tentative D call TRBD1 (6 bases). Germline V gene lookup returns CDR1 SGHVS and CDR2 FQNEAQ. This CDR3 spans 14 amino acids. The CDR3 is CASSLRDEGEILFF. CDR3 nucleotides: TGTGCCAGCAGCTTAAGGGATGAGGGGGAAATACTGTTTTTT.

This CDR3 reads CASRGVREYNEQFF. The CDR3 nucleotides read TGTGCCAGCAGGGGAGTGAGAGAGTACAATGAGCAGTTCTTC. J is TRBJ2-1 and V is TRBV6-1, with D perhaps matching TRBD2 (5 bases). V gave up 6 bases and J gave up 4 bases, with 13 bases separating them. CDR1 and CDR2 (germline): MNHNS, SASEGT. The CDR3 has 14 residues.

This chain links TRBV2 with TRBJ1-4; possibly TRBD1 for D (6 bases). This CDR3 is built from 17 residues. The ends were cut back, 4 bases at V and 0 bases at J, with 15 bases in the middle. CDR1 and CDR2 (germline): SNHLY, FYNNEI. CDR3 residues: CASSGTGMAATNEKLFF. In nucleotides, the CDR3 is TGTGCCAGCAGTGGAACAGGGATGGCTGCAACTAATGAAAAACTGTTTTTT. Supplemented by reference TRBV2 and TRBJ1-4, the full variable domain reads EPEVTQTPSHQVTQMGQEVILRCVPISNHLYFYWYRQILGQKVEFLVSFYNNEISEKSEIFDDQFSVERPDGSNFTLKIRSTKLEDSAMYFCASSGTGMAATNEKLFFGSGTQLSVL.

The chain recombines TRBV5-5 with TRBJ1-5; 8 nucleotides align to TRBD1. V dropped 2 bases and J dropped 9; count of bases not matched to a gene: 10. CDR1 and CDR2 (germline): SGHKS, YYEKEE (reference sequence). The CDR3 covers 15 residues. In DNA, the CDR3 is TGTGCCAGCAGCTTAGGACAGGGCGGGATGTGGCCCCAGCATTTT. Amino acids: CASSLGQGGMWPQHF.

V gene TRBV5-1 combines with J gene TRBJ2-5; 7 bases map to TRBD2. V trimming: 0 bases; J trimming: 5 bases; junction bases outside the gene matches: 10. Germline V lookup: CDR1 SGHRS, CDR2 YFSETQ. The CDR3 is made up of 16 amino acids. The CDR3 is CASSLGGAGVRETQYF. The CDR3 DNA is TGCGCCAGCAGCTTGGGGGGCGCGGGAGTGAGGGAGACCCAGTACTTC.

The rearrangement links TRBV18 to TRBJ2-7; 9 bases fit TRBD1. After removal of 9 bases from V and 3 bases from J, the junction contained 9 bases not matched to a gene. CDR1 is KGHSH and CDR2 is LQKENI in the germline V gene. The CDR3 consists of 14 residues. CDR3 in DNA: TGTGCCAGTGGGTCCGGGACAGGGAGCTACGAGCAGTACTTC. Protein sequence: CASGSGTGSYEQYF.

In this sample, this clone turned up a few times. This chain joins TRBV27 and TRBJ2-1; weak D call: TRBD2 (5 bases). Germline CDR1 and CDR2: MNHEY and SMNVEV (reference sequence). Trimming took off 6 bases at V and 2 bases at J, with 17 bases between the two ends. The CDR3 totals 16 residues. The chain's CDR3 is CASRRADGPAYNEQFF. In nucleotides, the CDR3 is TGTGCCAGCAGGCGGGCGGATGGACCAGCCTACAATGAGCAGTTCTTC.

The genes are TRBV30 and TRBJ2-7, with TRBD1 identical over 8 bases. V lost 8 bases to trimming and J lost 6 bases; unmatched junction nucleotides: 12. The CDR3 totals 13 residues. Germline loops: CDR1 GTSNPN, CDR2 SVGIG (reference sequence). CDR3 nucleotides: TGTGCCGCACCACGGACAGGGCGGCTCGAGCAGTACTTC. It codes for CAAPRTGRLEQYF.

The V and J genes are TRBV5-5 and TRBJ1-2, with D possibly TRBD1 on 5 matching bases. Germline V gene lookup returns CDR1 SGHKS and CDR2 YYEKEE (reference sequence). Trimming cost V 2 bases and J 1 base, with 6 bases left between them. The length of the CDR3 is 13 residues. The CDR3 sequence is CASSFQGNYGYTF. CDR3 nucleotide sequence: TGTGCCAGCAGCTTCCAGGGTAACTATGGCTACACCTTC.